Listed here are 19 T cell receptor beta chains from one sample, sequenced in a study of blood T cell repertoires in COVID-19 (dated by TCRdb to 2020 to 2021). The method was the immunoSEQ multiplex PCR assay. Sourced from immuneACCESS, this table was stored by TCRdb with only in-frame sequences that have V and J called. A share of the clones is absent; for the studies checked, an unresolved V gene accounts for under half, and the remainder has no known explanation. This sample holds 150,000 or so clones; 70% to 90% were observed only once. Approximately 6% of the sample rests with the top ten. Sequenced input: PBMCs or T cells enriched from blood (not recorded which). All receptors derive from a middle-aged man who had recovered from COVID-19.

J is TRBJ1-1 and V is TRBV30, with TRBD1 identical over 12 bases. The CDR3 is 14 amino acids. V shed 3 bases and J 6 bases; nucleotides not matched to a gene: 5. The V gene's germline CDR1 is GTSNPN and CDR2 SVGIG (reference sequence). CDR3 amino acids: CAWSRDRGQAEAFF. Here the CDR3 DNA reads TGTGCCTGGAGCCGGGACAGGGGGCAGGCTGAAGCTTTCTTT.

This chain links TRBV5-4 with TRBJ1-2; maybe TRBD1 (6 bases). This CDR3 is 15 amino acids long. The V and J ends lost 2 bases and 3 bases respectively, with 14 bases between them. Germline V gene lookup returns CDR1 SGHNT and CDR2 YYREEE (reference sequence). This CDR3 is CASSFEQGWDYGYTF. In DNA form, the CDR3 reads TGTGCCAGCAGCTTTGAACAGGGATGGGACTATGGCTACACCTTC.

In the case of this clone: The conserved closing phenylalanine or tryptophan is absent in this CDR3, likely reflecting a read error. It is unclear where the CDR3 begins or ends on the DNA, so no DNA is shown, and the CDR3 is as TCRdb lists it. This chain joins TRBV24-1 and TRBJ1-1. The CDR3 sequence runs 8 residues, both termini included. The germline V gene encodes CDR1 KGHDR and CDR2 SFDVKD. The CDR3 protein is CATPHATY.

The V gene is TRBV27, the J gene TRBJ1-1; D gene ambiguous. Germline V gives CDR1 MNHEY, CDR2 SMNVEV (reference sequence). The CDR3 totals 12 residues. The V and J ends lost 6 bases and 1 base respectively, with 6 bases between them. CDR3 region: CASRSWNTEAFF. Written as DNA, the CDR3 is TGTGCCAGCAGGAGTTGGAACACTGAAGCTTTCTTT.

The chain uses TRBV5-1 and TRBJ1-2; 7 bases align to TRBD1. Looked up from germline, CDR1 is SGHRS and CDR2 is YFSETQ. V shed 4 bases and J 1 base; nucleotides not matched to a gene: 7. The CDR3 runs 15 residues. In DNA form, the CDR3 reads TGCGCCAGCAGCCGGGGACAGCGAGGTAACTATGGCTACACCTTC. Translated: CASSRGQRGNYGYTF. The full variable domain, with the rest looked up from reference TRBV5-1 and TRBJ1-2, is KAGVTQTPRYLIKTRGQQVTLSCSPISGHRSVSWYQQTPGQGLQFLFEYFSETQRNKGNFPGRFSGRQFSNSRSEMNVSTLELGDSALYLCASSRGQRGNYGYTFGSGTRLTVV.

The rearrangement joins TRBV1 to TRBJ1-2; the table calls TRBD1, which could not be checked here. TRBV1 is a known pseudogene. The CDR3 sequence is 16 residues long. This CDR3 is CTSSQVGGQGAGGYTF. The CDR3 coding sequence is TGCACCAGCAGCCAAGTAGGAGGACAGGGGGCAGGTGGCTACACCTTC.

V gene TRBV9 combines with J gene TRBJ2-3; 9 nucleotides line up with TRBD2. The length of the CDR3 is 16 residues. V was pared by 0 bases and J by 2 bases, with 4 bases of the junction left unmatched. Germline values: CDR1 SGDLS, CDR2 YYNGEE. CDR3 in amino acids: CASSVAPSGDTDTQYF. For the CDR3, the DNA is TGTGCCAGCAGCGTAGCTCCTAGCGGGGACACAGATACGCAGTATTTT. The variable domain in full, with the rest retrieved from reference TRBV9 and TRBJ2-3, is DSGVTQTPKHLITATGQRVTLRCSPRSGDLSVYWYQQSLDQGLQFLIQYYNGEERAKGNILERFSAQQFPDLHSELNLSSLELGDSALYFCASSVAPSGDTDTQYFGPGTRLTVL.

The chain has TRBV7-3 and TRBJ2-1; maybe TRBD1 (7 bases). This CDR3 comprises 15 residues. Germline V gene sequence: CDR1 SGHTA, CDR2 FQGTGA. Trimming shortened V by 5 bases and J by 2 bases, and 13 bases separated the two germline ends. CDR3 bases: TGTGCCAGCAGCCCTCAGGGGGGCACCTACAATGAGCAGTTCTTC. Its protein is CASSPQGGTYNEQFF.

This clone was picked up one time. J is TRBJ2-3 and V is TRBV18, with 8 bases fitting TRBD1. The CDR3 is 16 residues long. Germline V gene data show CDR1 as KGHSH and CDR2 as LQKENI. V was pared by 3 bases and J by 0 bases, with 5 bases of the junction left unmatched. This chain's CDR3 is CASSPSRTGSTDTQYF. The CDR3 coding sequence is TGTGCCAGCTCACCCTCACGGACAGGGAGCACAGATACGCAGTATTTT.

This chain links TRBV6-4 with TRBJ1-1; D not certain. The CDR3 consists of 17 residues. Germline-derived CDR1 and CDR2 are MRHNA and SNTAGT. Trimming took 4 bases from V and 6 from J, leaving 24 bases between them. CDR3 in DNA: TGTGCCAGCAGTGCATCAAACCCAACCACGGGTGGTGCTGAAGCTTTCTTT. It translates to CASSASNPTTGGAEAFF.

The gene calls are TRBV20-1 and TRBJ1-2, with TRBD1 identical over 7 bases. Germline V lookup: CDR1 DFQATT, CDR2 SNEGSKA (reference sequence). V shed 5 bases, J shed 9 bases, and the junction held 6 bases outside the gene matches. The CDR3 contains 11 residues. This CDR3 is CSAQTGSRYTF. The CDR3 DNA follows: TGCAGTGCTCAGACAGGGTCGCGCTACACCTTC.

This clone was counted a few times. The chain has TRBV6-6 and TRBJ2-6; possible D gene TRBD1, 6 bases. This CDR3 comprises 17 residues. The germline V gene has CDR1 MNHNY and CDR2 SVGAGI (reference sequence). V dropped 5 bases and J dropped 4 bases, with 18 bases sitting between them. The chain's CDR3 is CASSRPMEGTGANVLTF. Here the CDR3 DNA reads TGTGCCAGCAGTCGCCCAATGGAAGGGACAGGGGCCAACGTCCTGACTTTC.

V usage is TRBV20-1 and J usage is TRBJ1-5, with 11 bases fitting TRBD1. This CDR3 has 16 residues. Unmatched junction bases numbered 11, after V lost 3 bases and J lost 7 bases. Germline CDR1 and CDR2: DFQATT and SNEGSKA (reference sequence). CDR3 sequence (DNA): TGCAGTGCTAGTCGCCCCGGGACAGGGGGTCCACAGCCCCAGCATTTT. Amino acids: CSASRPGTGGPQPQHF.

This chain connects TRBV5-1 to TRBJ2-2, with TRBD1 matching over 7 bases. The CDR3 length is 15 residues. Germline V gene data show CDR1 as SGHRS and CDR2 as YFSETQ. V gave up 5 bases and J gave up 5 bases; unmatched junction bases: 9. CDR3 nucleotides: TGCGCCAGCAGAGCCGGGACAGTGGTTACCGGGGAGCTGTTTTTT. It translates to CASRAGTVVTGELFF.

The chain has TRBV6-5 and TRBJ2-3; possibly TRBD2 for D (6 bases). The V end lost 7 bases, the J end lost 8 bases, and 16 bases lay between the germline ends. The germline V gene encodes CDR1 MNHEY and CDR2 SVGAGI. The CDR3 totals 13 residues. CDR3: CASTPAGTGTQYF. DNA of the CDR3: TGTGCCAGCACTCCGGCGGGGACTGGTACGCAGTATTTT.

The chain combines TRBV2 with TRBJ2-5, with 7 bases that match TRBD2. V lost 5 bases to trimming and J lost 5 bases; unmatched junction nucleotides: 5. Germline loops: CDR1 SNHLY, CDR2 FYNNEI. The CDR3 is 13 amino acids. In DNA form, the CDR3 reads TGTGCCAGCAGTCGGGGGGTAGGCGAGACCCAGTACTTC. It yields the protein CASSRGVGETQYF.

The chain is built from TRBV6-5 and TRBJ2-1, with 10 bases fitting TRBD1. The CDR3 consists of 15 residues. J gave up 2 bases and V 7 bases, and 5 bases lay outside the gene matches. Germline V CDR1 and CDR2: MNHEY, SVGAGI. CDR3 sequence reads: CASTDRGQTYNEQFF. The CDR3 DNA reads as TGTGCCAGCACCGACAGGGGGCAAACCTACAATGAGCAGTTCTTC.

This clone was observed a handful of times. Written as DNA, the CDR3 is TGCGCCAGCAGTCAGGGTTTCACTGAAGCTTTCTTT. Translated, it gives CASSQGFTEAFF. The rearrangement uses TRBV10-2 and TRBJ1-1; tentatively, D is TRBD1 (5 bases). Germline CDR1 reads WSHSY; CDR2 reads SAAADI. Deletions cut 5 bases from V and 4 bases from J, with 8 bases between. CDR3 length: 12 residues.

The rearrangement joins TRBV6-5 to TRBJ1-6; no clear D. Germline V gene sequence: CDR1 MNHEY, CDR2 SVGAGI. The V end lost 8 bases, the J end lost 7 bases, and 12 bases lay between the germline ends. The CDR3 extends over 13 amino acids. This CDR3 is CASLPGLNSPLHF. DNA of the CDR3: TGTGCCAGCCTACCGGGTCTGAATTCACCCCTCCACTTT.